Reported below is one T cell receptor (beta chain). In germline, CDR1 is SGHKS, CDR2 YYEKEE (reference sequence). V gave up 4 bases and J gave up 2 bases, with 6 bases separating them. The CDR3 runs to 12 residues. The sample is drawn from a study of blood T cell repertoires in COVID-19. About the research overall: PBMCs, B-cell-depleted T cells, or T cells were the source of the cDNA or gDNA that made up the material.

Repertoires were generated with immunoSEQ multiplex PCR, while TCRdb's copy carries only in-frame clones and drops some. The data contain about 45,000 clones, 80% of them singletons. The chain carries TRBV5-5 and TRBJ1-1; D gene ambiguous. The source is a man between 65 and 85 years old with acute or convalescent COVID-19. The specimen sequenced was peripheral blood. Here the CDR3 DNA reads TGTGCCAGCAGCATTCATAACACTGAAGCTTTCTTT. This codes for CASSIHNTEAFF.